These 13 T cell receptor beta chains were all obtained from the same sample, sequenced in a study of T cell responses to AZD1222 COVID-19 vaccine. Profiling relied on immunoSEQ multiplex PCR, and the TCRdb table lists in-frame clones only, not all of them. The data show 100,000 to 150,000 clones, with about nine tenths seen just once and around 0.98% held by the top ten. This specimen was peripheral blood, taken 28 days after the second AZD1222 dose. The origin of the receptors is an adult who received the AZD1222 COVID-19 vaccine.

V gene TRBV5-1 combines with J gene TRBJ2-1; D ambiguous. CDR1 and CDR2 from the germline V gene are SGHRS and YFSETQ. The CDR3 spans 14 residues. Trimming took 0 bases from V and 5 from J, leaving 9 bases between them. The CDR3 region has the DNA TGCGCCAGCAGCTTGGGAGATGAAAACAATGAGCAGTTCTTC. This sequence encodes CASSLGDENNEQFF.

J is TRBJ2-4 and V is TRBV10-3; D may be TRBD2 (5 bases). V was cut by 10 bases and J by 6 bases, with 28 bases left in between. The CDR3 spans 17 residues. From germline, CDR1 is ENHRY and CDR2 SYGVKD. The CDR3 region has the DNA TGTGCCACATTTTTGGGAATGGACTCCGAAGCGAGAAACATTCAGTACTTC. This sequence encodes CATFLGMDSEARNIQYF.

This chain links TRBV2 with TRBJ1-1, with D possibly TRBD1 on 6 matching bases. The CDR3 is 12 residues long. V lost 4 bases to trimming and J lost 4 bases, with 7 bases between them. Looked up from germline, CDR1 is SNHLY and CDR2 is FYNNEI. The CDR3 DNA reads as TGTGCCAGCAGTGCCAGGGGCACTGAAGCTTTCTTT. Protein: CASSARGTEAFF.

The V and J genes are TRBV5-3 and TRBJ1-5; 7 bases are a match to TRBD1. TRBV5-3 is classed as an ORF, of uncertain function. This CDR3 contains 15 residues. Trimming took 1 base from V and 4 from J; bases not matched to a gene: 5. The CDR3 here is CARSLRGQFNQPQHF. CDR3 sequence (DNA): TGTGCCAGAAGCTTGAGGGGACAGTTTAATCAGCCCCAGCATTTT.

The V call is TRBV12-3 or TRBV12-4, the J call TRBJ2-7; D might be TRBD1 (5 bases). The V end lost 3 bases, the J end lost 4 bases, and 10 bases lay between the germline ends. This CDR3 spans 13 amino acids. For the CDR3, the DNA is TGTGCCAGCAGTTTGGCAGGGTGGTACGAGCAGTACTTC. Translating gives CASSLAGWYEQYF.

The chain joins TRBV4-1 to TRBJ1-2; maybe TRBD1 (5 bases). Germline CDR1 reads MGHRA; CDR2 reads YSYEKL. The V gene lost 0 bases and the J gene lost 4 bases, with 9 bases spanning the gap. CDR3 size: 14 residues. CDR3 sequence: CASSQESGTYGYTF. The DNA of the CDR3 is TGCGCCAGCAGCCAAGAATCGGGGACCTATGGCTACACCTTC.

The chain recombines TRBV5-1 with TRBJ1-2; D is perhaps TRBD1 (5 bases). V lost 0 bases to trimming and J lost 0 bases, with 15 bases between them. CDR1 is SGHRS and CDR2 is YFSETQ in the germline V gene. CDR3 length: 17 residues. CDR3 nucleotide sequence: TGCGCCAGCAGCTTGGAAGGCACAGGAAGAACTAACTATGGCTACACCTTC. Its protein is CASSLEGTGRTNYGYTF.

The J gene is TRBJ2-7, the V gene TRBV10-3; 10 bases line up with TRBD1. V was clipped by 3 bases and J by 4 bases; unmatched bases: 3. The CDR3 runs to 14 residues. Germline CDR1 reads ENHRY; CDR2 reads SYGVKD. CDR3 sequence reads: CAISDRDRGYEQYF. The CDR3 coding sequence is TGTGCCATCAGTGACCGGGACAGGGGATACGAGCAGTACTTC.

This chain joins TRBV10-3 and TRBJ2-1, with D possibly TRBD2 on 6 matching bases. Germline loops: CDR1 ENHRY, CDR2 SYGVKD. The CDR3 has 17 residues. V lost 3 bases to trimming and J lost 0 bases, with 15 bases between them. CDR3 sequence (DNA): TGTGCCATCAGTGAAAGGGGACTGGATAGCTCCTACAATGAGCAGTTCTTC. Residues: CAISERGLDSSYNEQFF.

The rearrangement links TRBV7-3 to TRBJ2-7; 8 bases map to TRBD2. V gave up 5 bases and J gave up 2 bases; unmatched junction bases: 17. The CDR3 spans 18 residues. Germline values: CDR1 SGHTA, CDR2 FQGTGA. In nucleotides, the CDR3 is TGTGCCAGCAGCACAAACCCGGGGGGTAGCGGGGTGGCCTACGAGCAGTACTTC. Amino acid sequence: CASSTNPGGSGVAYEQYF. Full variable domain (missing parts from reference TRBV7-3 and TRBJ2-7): GAGVSQTPSNKVTEKGKYVELRCDPISGHTALYWYRQSLGQGPEFLIYFQGTGAADDSGLPNDRFFAVRPEGSVSTLKIQRTERGDSAVYLCASSTNPGGSGVAYEQYFGPGTRLTVT.

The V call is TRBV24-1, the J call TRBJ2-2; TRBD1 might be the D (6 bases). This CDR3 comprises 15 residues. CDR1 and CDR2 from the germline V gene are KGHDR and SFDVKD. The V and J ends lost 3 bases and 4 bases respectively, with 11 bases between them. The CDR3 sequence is CATSDPRQVTGELFF. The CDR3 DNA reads TGTGCCACCAGTGATCCCCGACAGGTCACCGGGGAGCTGTTTTTT.

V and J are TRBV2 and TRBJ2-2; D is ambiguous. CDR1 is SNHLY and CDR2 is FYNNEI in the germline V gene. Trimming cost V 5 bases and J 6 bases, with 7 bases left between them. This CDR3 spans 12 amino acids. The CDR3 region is CASSLNSGELFF. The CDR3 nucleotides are TGTGCCAGCAGTCTTAATTCCGGGGAGCTGTTTTTT.

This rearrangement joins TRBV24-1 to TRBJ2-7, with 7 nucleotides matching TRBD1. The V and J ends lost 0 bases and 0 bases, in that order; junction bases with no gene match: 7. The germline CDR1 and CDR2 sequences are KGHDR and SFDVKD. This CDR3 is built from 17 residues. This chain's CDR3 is CATSDLRDPGGSYEQYF. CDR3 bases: TGTGCCACCAGTGATTTGCGGGATCCAGGGGGCTCCTACGAGCAGTACTTC.